This TCR beta chain was captured by sequencing in a study of early T cells in non-severe SARS-CoV-2 infection. In TCRdb, the 5' RACE reads were re-called with MiXCR into one record per CDR3 protein. The sample lists about 120,000 distinct CDR3 sequences, approximately 12% occurring once. The sequencing here drew on whole blood, taken at baseline. This TCR was sampled from an adult who was a healthcare worker with PCR-confirmed SARS-CoV-2 infection or an uninfected control (not recorded which).

Here the CDR3 DNA reads TGTGCCTGGAAGCGACAGGCCTTGACTGAAGCTTTCTTT. Protein sequence: CAWKRQALTEAFF. The chain combines TRBV30 with TRBJ1-1; D might be TRBD1 (6 bases). CDR1 and CDR2 (germline): GTSNPN, SVGIG (reference sequence). The CDR3 contains 13 residues. V was cut by 4 bases and J by 5 bases, with 14 bases left in between.